These T cell receptor beta chains were read from a single sample in a study of blood T cell repertoires in COVID-19. Repertoires were generated with immunoSEQ multiplex PCR, while TCRdb's copy carries only in-frame clones and drops some. The data contain 45,000 to 55,000 clones, over 75% of them seen just once; the ten biggest clones take up around 28%. The sequencing sample was made of peripheral blood. The receptors derive from a human donor in a cohort sampled during active COVID-19. Both conserved end residues are part of each CDR3. The D gene is left open where the match is weak. The size entry is marked missing in some rows and otherwise reads once, few, many or a size class.

CDR3 length	V gene	J gene	D gene	clone size	CDR3 DNA	CDR3 protein
16	TRBV7-6	TRBJ2-7	TRBD2	few	TGTGCCAGCAGCTTGGGACTAGCGGGGGAAAGCTACGAGCAGTACTTC	CASSLGLAGESYEQYF
15	TRBV24-1	TRBJ2-1	NA	NA	TGTGCCACCAGTGATTTGATATGTTCTTACAATGAGCAGTTCTTC	CATSDLICSYNEQFF
17	TRBV5-4	TRBJ2-7	TRBD2	NA	TGTGCCAGCAGCCTAAGGACTAGCGGGAGGGCCCCCTACGAGCAGTACTTC	CASSLRTSGRAPYEQYF
16	TRBV7-8	TRBJ2-1	TRBD2	once	TGTGCCAGCAGCAAGTGGACTAGCGGATTTCACAATGAGCAGTTCTTC	CASSKWTSGFHNEQFF
14	TRBV27	TRBJ2-7	NA	NA	TGTGCCAGCAGTCATCGGACAGTCCCCTACGAGCAGTACTTC	CASSHRTVPYEQYF
13	TRBV5-1	TRBJ1-3	NA	few	TGCGCCTCCCGAACCGGGGGAGAAAACACCATATATTTT	CASRTGGENTIYF
15	TRBV18	TRBJ2-4	TRBD1	NA	TGTGCCAGCTCACCGGACAGGGGAGCCAAAAACATTCAGTACTTC	CASSPDRGAKNIQYF
14	TRBV28	TRBJ2-5	TRBD2	NA	TGTGCCAGCACGGCGCGGGAGGCCTCAGAGACCCAGTACTTC	CASTAREASETQYF
12	TRBV15	TRBJ1-4	NA	NA	TGTGCCACCAGCAGAGGGGCGGGAAAACTGTTTTTT	CATSRGAGKLFF
13	TRBV29-1	TRBJ2-7	TRBD2	NA	TGCAGCGTTTACCGGGAGGGAACCTACGAGCAGTACTTC	CSVYREGTYEQYF
14	TRBV5-1	TRBJ2-1	TRBD1	NA	TGCGCCAGCTGTCGGACAGGGGGCTTCGATGAGCAGTTCTTC	CASCRTGGFDEQFF
15	TRBV7-8	TRBJ1-2	NA	NA	TGTGCCAGCAGCGGCCGGACATCCCCTATCTATGGCTACACCTTC	CASSGRTSPIYGYTF
14	TRBV5-4	TRBJ2-1	NA	NA	TGTGCCAGCAGCGCACCGACGGGATACAATGAGCAGTTCTTC	CASSAPTGYNEQFF
15	TRBV5-1	TRBJ2-5	NA	NA	TGCGCCAGCAGCTTTTCCACGACCGGAGAAGAGACCCAGTACTTC	CASSFSTTGEETQYF
13	TRBV3-1/TRBV3-2	TRBJ1-1	NA	NA	TGTGCCAGCAGCCAAGCTCTTAACAGGGTGGCTTTCTTT	CASSQALNRVAFF
13	TRBV6-5	TRBJ2-7	NA	NA	TGTGCCAGCAGTTCGGAAAACGGGGGCGAGCAGTACTTC	CASSSENGGEQYF
14	TRBV6-5	TRBJ1-1	NA	NA	TGTGCCAGCAAAATCTCAGGGGTCGGGACTGAAGCTTTCTTT	CASKISGVGTEAFF
16	TRBV18	TRBJ1-2	NA	NA	TGTGCCAGCTCACCCATCGTAACAGGCGGCCCCTATGGCTACACCTTC	CASSPIVTGGPYGYTF
14	TRBV2	TRBJ1-5	TRBD1	NA	TGTGCCAGCAGATGGGACAGAGAAAATCAGCCCCAGCATTTT	CASRWDRENQPQHF
14	TRBV18	TRBJ2-7	TRBD1	NA	TGTGCCAGCTCACCAGGGACAGGGAAGTACGAGCAGTACTTC	CASSPGTGKYEQYF
14	TRBV30	TRBJ2-3	TRBD1	NA	TGTGCCTCGGTTGACAGGGGACGGGGTGATACGCAGTATTTT	CASVDRGRGDTQYF
15	TRBV5-6	TRBJ1-4	NA	NA	TGTGCCAGCAGCTTGGCCGGGATAACTAATGAAAAACTGTTTTTT	CASSLAGITNEKLFF
16	TRBV3-1/TRBV3-2	TRBJ2-6	NA	NA	TGTGCCAGCAGTCAGGAAATTACAGGGCAGGCCAACGTCCTGACTTTC	CASSQEITGQANVLTF
14	TRBV5-6	TRBJ2-7	NA	once	TGTGCCAGCAGCTTGGCAGGGCCCTCCTACGAGCAGTACTTC	CASSLAGPSYEQYF
14	TRBV7-3	TRBJ2-3	TRBD2	NA	TGTGCCAGCAGCTTAGCGGGGGGCGACGACACGCAGTATTTT	CASSLAGGDDTQYF
15	TRBV21-1	TRBJ2-3	NA	NA	TGTGCCAGCAGCCTCAAGGGGGCGCCCACAGATACGCAGTATTTT	CASSLKGAPTDTQYF
18	TRBV4-1	TRBJ2-4	TRBD1	NA	TGCGCCAGCAGCCATGGATTCCACAGGGGGCTCGTAGGAAACATTCAGTACTTC	CASSHGFHRGLVGNIQYF
15	TRBV6-5	TRBJ1-5	NA	NA	TGTGCCAGCAGTTACTCTTACCAGGGCAATCAGCCCCAGCATTTT	CASSYSYQGNQPQHF
15	TRBV29-1	TRBJ1-2	TRBD1	NA	TGCAGCGTTGAAGATCAGGGGGTACCTAACTATGGCTACACCTTC	CSVEDQGVPNYGYTF